These 19 T cell receptor beta chains originate from one sample sequenced in a study of T cells in localized non-small cell lung cancer. The protocol was immunoSEQ multiplex PCR, while the TCRdb copy is restricted to in-frame clones and leaves out a portion. The sample includes roughly 70,000 clones, roughly nine tenths of them seen just once. The sequencing here drew on peripheral blood, taken before any cancer treatment. The receptors were sampled from a male donor aged 60 or over with stage III squamous cell lung carcinoma.

The chain has TRBV6-5 and TRBJ1-1, with a tentative D call TRBD1 (5 bases). CDR3 length: 15 amino acids. V dropped 6 bases and J dropped 0 bases, with 14 bases sitting between them. The germline V gene has CDR1 MNHEY and CDR2 SVGAGI. CDR3: CASRPGGGMNTEAFF. CDR3 bases: TGTGCCAGCAGGCCTGGGGGGGGGATGAACACTGAAGCTTTCTTT.

The gene calls are TRBV5-4 and TRBJ2-5, with D possibly TRBD2 on 6 matching bases. CDR1 is SGHNT, CDR2 YYREEE, per germline (reference sequence). Trimming stripped 4 bases from V and 5 bases from J, with 18 bases between. CDR3 length: 15 residues. As DNA, the CDR3 is TGTGCCAGCAGCCCTCCGGGACTGGGTTGGGAGACCCAGTACTTC. Translating gives CASSPPGLGWETQYF.

This sequence joins TRBV7-9 and TRBJ2-7; a weak D match, TRBD1 (5 bases). CDR1 and CDR2 (germline): SEHNR, FQNEAQ (reference sequence). The ends were cut back, 4 bases at V and 9 bases at J, with 19 bases in the middle. The CDR3 has 14 amino acids. This CDR3 reads CASSSRNRFLRQYV. CDR3 DNA sequence: TGTGCCAGCAGCTCGAGGAACAGGTTTCTAAGGCAGTACGTC.

V gene TRBV19 combines with J gene TRBJ1-5; possibly TRBD1 for D (6 bases). Germline V lookup: CDR1 LNHDA, CDR2 SQIVND (reference sequence). V dropped 5 bases and J dropped 4 bases, with 12 bases sitting between them. This CDR3 is built from 14 residues. CDR3 coding DNA: TGTGCCAGTAGTGACGGGGGGCCGAATCAGCCCCAGCATTTT. It codes for CASSDGGPNQPQHF.

This chain links TRBV28 with TRBJ1-2; D is ambiguous. CDR1 and CDR2 from the germline V gene are MDHEN and SYDVKM. Trimming cost V 7 bases and J 2 bases, with 5 bases left between them. The CDR3 runs 11 residues. CDR3 sequence: CASTQNYGYTF. The CDR3 DNA reads TGTGCCAGCACCCAAAACTATGGCTACACCTTC.

V usage is TRBV7-2 and J usage is TRBJ2-7; TRBD2 is a possible D gene (5 bases). V was shortened by 3 bases and J by 5 bases, with 14 bases between the two germline ends. This CDR3 has 14 amino acids. Germline CDR1 is SGHTA and CDR2 is FQGNSA. CDR3 region: CASSFLGSRDEQYF. CDR3 in DNA: TGTGCCAGCAGCTTCCTGGGGAGTCGGGACGAGCAGTACTTC.

The rearrangement links TRBV9 to TRBJ2-3; the match to TRBD1 covers 7 bases. V gave up 3 bases and J gave up 9 bases; unmatched junction bases: 16. There are 16 residues in the CDR3. CDR1 and CDR2 from the germline V gene are SGDLS and YYNGEE. As DNA, the CDR3 is TGTGCCAGCAGCGCGGGGAGTTCGAGGGGGCGAGGGACGCAGTATTTT. Its protein is CASSAGSSRGRGTQYF.

The V and J genes are TRBV18 and TRBJ2-7; D is possibly TRBD2 (6 bases). V lost 2 bases, J lost 4 bases, and 9 bases lay in between. In germline, CDR1 is KGHSH, CDR2 LQKENI. This CDR3 comprises 13 residues. In DNA, the CDR3 is TGTGCCAGCTCACCAAGGAGGGGTTACGAGCAGTACTTC. Protein product: CASSPRRGYEQYF.

The rearrangement uses TRBV5-6 and TRBJ1-2; the D is unclear. Germline V gene sequence: CDR1 SGHDT, CDR2 YYEEEE. V was shortened by 0 bases and J by 3 bases, with 3 bases between the two germline ends. The CDR3 consists of 12 residues. The CDR3 is CASSLEYYGYTF. The CDR3 DNA reads TGTGCCAGCAGCTTGGAATACTATGGCTACACCTTC.

This rearrangement joins TRBV7-9 to TRBJ1-2; 7 positions agree with TRBD1. The V gene end was trimmed by 5 bases and the J gene end by 3 bases; junction bases not matched to a gene: 9. Germline V gives CDR1 SEHNR, CDR2 FQNEAQ (reference sequence). The CDR3 extends over 15 amino acids. CDR3 region: CASSRDSRADYGYTF. The CDR3 nucleotides read TGTGCCAGCAGCAGGGACAGCCGGGCGGACTATGGCTACACCTTC.

There are a few counts of this clone. The chain combines TRBV27 with TRBJ2-2; D uncertain. Germline CDR1 is MNHEY and CDR2 is SMNVEV (reference sequence). This CDR3 has 13 residues. V was trimmed by 4 bases and J by 7 bases, leaving 10 bases between them. CDR3 bases: TGTGCCAGCAGTTCCAACGCTTACGGGGAGCTGTTTTTT. The encoded protein is CASSSNAYGELFF.

The chain has TRBV6-6 and TRBJ1-1; D not resolved. The germline V and J ends were trimmed by 6 bases and 5 bases, with 13 bases remaining between them. Germline CDR1 MNHNY, CDR2 SVGAGI (reference sequence). The CDR3 length is 13 residues. The CDR3 sequence: CASRRGSGTEAFF. CDR3 nucleotides: TGTGCCAGCAGGCGAGGATCGGGGACTGAAGCTTTCTTT.

This clone was found a few times. Within the sample, other DNA sequences also encode this same CDR3. The chain employs TRBV14 and TRBJ1-2, with a possible D match to TRBD1 (6 bases). V was pared by 3 bases and J by 6 bases, with 11 bases between. The CDR3 runs 13 residues. The V gene's germline CDR1 is SGHDN and CDR2 FVKESK. The CDR3 sequence is CASSQAGVHGYTF. CDR3 DNA: TGTGCCAGCAGCCAGGCAGGGGTCCATGGCTACACCTTC.

The genes are TRBV7-2 and TRBJ1-1; D is uncertain. Germline V lookup: CDR1 SGHTA, CDR2 FQGNSA. The CDR3 covers 15 residues. The V gene lost 1 base and the J gene lost 0 bases, with 9 bases spanning the gap. The CDR3 coding sequence is TGTGCCAGCAGCTTAGATGCGGATTTGAACACTGAAGCTTTCTTT. It encodes CASSLDADLNTEAFF. Full variable domain (outside the CDR3, taken from reference TRBV7-2 and TRBJ1-1): GAGVSQSPSNKVTEKGKDVELRCDPISGHTALYWYRQSLGQGLEFLIYFQGNSAPDKSGLPSDRFSAERTGGSVSTLTIQRTQQEDSAVYLCASSLDADLNTEAFFGQGTRLTVV.

This clone appeared once. The chain employs TRBV7-2 and TRBJ2-3; D possibly matches TRBD1 or TRBD2 (5 bases each). CDR1 is SGHTA, CDR2 FQGNSA, per germline. The CDR3 has 15 residues. Trimming stripped 6 bases from V and 0 bases from J, with 13 bases between. The chain's CDR3 is CASSRGERSTDTQYF. CDR3 in DNA: TGTGCCAGCAGTCGGGGCGAGCGGAGCACAGATACGCAGTATTTT.

This clone was counted only a few times. V gene TRBV11-2 combines with J gene TRBJ2-1; 10 nucleotides line up with TRBD2. There are 15 residues in the CDR3. Germline assignment: CDR1 SGHAT and CDR2 FQNNGV. V was pared by 1 base and J by 6 bases, with 3 bases of the junction left unmatched. CDR3 nucleotides: TGTGCCAGCAGCTTAGGAGCGGGGGGGCCCAATGAGCAGTTCTTC. Translating it yields CASSLGAGGPNEQFF. Combining the CDR3 with reference TRBV11-2 and TRBJ2-1 gives the whole variable domain EAGVAQSPRYKIIEKRQSVAFWCNPISGHATLYWYQQILGQGPKLLIQFQNNGVVDDSQLPKDRFSAERLKGVDSTLKIQPAKLEDSAVYLCASSLGAGGPNEQFFGPGTRLTVL.

This clone turned up a few times. The V gene is TRBV10-3, the J gene TRBJ1-2; D gene ambiguous. The CDR3 extends over 14 amino acids. Germline loops: CDR1 ENHRY, CDR2 SYGVKD. With 0 bases removed from V and 2 bases from J, the gap between germline ends came to 7 bases. CDR3 DNA sequence: TGTGCCATCAGTGAGTCCACAGAGAACTATGGCTACACCTTC. Translation: CAISESTENYGYTF.

The rearrangement links TRBV7-2 to TRBJ1-1; 9 bases map to TRBD1. This CDR3 region has 15 residues. V was clipped by 5 bases and J by 4 bases; unmatched bases: 8. Germline V gene lookup returns CDR1 SGHTA and CDR2 FQGNSA. The CDR3 DNA reads TGTGCCAGCAGCCCCGCACCGGGACAGGGCACTGAAGCTTTCTTT. This translates into CASSPAPGQGTEAFF.

This chain uses TRBV28 with TRBJ1-6; the match to TRBD1 covers 8 bases. The CDR3 is made up of 14 amino acids. CDR1 and CDR2 from the germline V gene are MDHEN and SYDVKM. V lost 6 bases to trimming and J lost 7 bases; unmatched junction nucleotides: 5. The CDR3 nucleotides are TGTGCCAGCAGGGCCGGACAGGGAAATTCACCCCTCCACTTT. This codes for CASRAGQGNSPLHF.